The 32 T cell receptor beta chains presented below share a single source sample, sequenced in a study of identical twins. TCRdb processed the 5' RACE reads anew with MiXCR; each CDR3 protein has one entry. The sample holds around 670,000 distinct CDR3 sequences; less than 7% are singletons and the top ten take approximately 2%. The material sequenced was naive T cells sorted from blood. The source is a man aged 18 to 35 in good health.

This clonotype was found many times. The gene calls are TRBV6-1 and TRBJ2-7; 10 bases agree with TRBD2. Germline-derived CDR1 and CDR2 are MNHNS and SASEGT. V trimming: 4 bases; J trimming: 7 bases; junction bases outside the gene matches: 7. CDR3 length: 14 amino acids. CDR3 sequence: CASSGSGRGYEQYV. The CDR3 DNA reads TGTGCCAGCAGTGGAAGCGGGAGGGGCTATGAGCAGTACGTC.

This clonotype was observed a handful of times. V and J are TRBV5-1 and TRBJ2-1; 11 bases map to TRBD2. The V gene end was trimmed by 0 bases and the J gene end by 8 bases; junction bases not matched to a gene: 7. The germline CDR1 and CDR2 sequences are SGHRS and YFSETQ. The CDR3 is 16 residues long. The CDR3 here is CASSLGRLAGYDEQFF. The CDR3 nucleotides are TGCGCCAGCAGCTTGGGAAGACTAGCGGGATACGATGAGCAGTTCTTC.

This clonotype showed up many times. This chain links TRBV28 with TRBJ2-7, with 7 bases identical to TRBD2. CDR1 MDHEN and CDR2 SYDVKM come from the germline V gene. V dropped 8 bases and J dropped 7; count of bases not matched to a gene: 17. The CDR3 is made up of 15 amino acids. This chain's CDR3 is CASLRDGRNSGEQYF. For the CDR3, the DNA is TGTGCCAGCTTGCGGGACGGGAGGAACTCGGGGGAGCAGTACTTC.

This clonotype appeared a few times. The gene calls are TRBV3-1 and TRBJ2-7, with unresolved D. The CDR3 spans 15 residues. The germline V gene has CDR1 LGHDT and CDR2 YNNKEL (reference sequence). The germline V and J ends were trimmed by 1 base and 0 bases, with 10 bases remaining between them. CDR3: CASSQVCLSSYEQYV. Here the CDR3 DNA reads TGTGCCAGCAGCCAAGTATGCTTGAGCTCCTACGAGCAGTACGTC.

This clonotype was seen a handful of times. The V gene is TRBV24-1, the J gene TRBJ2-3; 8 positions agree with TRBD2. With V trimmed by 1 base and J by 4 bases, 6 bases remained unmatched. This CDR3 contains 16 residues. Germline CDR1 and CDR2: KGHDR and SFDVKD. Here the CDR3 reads CATSDFGRAGADTQYF. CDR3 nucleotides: TGTGCCACCAGTGATTTCGGGAGGGCCGGCGCAGATACGCAGTATTTT.

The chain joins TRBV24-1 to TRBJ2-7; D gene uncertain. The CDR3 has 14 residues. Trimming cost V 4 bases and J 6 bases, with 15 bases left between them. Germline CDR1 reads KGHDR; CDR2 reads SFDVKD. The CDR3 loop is CATSEDGPSREQYF. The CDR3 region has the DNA TGTGCCACCAGTGAGGACGGGCCCTCCCGCGAGCAGTACTTC.

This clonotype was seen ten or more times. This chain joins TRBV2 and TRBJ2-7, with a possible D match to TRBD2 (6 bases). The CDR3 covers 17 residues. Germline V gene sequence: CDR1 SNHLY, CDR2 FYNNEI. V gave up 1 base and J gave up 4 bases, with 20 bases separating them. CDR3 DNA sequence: TGTGCCAGCAGTGAAGGGCCTCTCCGACTAGATCTGTACGAGCAGTACTTC. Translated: CASSEGPLRLDLYEQYF.

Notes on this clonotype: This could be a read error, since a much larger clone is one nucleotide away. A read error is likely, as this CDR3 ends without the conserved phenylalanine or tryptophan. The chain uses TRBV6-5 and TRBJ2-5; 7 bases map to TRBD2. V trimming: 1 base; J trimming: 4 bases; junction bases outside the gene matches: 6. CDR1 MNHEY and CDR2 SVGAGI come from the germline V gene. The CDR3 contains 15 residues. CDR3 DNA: TGTGCCAGCAGTTACTACACGGGGGGTGGAGAGACCCAGTACGTC. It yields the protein CASSYYTGGGETQYV.

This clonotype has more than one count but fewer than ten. CDR3 nucleotide sequence: TGTGCCAGCAGCCCTTGGACTAGCGGGAGGGGTGAGCAGTTCTTC. This codes for CASSPWTSGRGEQFF. The chain uses TRBV7-9 and TRBJ2-1; 15 bases line up with TRBD2. The junction had 5 bases not matched to a gene; V was cut back by 5 bases and J by 9 bases. Germline V gene sequence: CDR1 SEHNR, CDR2 FQNEAQ (reference sequence). The CDR3 is 15 amino acids. The full variable domain, in which reference TRBV7-9 and TRBJ2-1 provide the parts outside the CDR3, is DTGVSQNPRHKITKRGQNVTFRCDPISEHNRLYWYRQTLGQGPEFLTYFQNEAQLEKSRLLSDRFSAERPKGSFSTLEIQRTEQGDSAMYLCASSPWTSGRGEQFFGPGTRLTVL.

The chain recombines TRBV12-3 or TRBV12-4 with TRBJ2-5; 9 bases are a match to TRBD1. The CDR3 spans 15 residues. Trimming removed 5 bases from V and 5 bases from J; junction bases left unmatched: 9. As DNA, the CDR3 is TGTGCCAGCAGTCGACAGGGGGGCTTGGATGAGACCCAGTACTTC. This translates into CASSRQGGLDETQYF.

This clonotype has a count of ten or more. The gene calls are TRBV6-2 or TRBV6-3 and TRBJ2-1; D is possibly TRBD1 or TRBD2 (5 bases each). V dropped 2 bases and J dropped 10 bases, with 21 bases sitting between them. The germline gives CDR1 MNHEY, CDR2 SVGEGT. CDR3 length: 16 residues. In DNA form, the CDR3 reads TGTGCCAGCAGTTACCCTATCGGGACCCGGTTTAAAGAGCAGTTCTTC. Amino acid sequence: CASSYPIGTRFKEQFF.

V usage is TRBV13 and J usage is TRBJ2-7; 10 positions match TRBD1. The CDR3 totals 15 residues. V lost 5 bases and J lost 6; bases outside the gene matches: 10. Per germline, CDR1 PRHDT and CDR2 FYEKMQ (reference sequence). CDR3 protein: CASSPRDRGGLEQYF. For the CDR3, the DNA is TGTGCCAGCAGCCCCCGGGACAGGGGAGGTCTCGAGCAGTACTTC.

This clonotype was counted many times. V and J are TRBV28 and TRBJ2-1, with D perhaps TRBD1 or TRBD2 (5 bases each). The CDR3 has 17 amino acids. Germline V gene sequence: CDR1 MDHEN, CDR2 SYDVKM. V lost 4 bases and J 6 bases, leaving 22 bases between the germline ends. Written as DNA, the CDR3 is TGTGCCAGCAGTTACGACTATTTTATAGGGCAGGGCAATGAGCAGTTCTTC. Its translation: CASSYDYFIGQGNEQFF.

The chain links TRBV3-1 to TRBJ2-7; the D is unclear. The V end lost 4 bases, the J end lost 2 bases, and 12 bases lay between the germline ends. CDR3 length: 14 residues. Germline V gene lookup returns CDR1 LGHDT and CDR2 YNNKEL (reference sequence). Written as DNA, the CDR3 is TGTGCCAGCAGCCTCGAGCTCAGAGCCTACGAGCAGTACTTC. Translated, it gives CASSLELRAYEQYF.

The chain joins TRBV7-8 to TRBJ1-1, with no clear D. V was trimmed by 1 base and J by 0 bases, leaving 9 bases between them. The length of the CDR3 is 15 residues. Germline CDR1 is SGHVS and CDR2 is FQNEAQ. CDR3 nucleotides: TGTGCCAGCAGCTTAGGGTTAGGGATGAACACTGAAGCTTTCTTT. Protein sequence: CASSLGLGMNTEAFF.

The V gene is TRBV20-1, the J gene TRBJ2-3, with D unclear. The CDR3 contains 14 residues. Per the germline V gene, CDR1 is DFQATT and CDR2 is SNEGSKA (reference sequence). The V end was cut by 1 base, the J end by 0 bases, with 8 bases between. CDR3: CSARAPDSTDTQYF. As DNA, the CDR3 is TGCAGTGCTAGAGCGCCAGACAGCACAGATACGCAGTATTTT.

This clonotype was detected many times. The CDR3 spells CASSSTTNTEAFF. CDR3 nucleotides: TGTGCCAGCAGCTCCACGACGAACACTGAAGCTTTCTTT. The V gene is TRBV11-2, the J gene TRBJ1-1; no clear D gene. V was clipped by 4 bases and J by 1 base, with 7 bases between them. The CDR3 extends over 13 amino acids. Per the germline V gene, CDR1 is SGHAT and CDR2 is FQNNGV.

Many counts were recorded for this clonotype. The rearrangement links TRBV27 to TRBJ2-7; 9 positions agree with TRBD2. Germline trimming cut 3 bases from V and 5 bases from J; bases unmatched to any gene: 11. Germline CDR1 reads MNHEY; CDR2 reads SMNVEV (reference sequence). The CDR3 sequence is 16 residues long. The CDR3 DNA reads TGTGCCAGCAGTTTGATAGGACTAGCGTCGTTGAACGAGCAGTACTTC. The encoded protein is CASSLIGLASLNEQYF.

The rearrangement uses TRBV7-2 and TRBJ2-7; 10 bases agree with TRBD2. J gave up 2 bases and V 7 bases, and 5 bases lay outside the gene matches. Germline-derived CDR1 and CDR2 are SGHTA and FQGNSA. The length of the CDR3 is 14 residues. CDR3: CASIEAGGTYEQYF. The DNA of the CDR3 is TGTGCCAGCATCGAAGCGGGAGGGACCTACGAGCAGTACTTC.

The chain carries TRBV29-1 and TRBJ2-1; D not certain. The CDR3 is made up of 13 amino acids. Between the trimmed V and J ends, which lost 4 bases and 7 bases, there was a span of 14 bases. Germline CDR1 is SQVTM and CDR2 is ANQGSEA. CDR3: CSVGTFLDNEQFF. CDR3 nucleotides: TGCAGCGTTGGAACTTTCCTAGATAATGAGCAGTTCTTC.

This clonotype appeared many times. The CDR3 DNA reads TGTGCCATCGGGAGGGAAAGCGGGAGGGCGGTCGAGCAGTACGTC. It encodes CAIGRESGRAVEQYV. V is TRBV10-3 and J is TRBJ2-7, with TRBD2 matching 10 bases. This CDR3 spans 15 amino acids. V gave up 8 bases and J gave up 6 bases; unmatched junction bases: 13. Germline values: CDR1 ENHRY, CDR2 SYGVKD.

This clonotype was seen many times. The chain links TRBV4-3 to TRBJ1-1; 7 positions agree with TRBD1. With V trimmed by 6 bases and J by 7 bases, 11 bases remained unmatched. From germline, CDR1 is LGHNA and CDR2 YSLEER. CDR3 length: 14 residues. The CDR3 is CASSLGQSYREAFF. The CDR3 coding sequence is TGCGCCAGCAGTCTGGGACAGTCGTACCGTGAAGCTTTCTTT.

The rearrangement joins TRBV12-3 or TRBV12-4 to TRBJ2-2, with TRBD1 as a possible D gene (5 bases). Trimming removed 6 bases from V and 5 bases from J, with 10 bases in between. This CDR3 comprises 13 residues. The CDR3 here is CASRPQVTGELFF. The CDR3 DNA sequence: TGTGCCAGCAGACCACAGGTTACCGGGGAGCTGTTTTTT.

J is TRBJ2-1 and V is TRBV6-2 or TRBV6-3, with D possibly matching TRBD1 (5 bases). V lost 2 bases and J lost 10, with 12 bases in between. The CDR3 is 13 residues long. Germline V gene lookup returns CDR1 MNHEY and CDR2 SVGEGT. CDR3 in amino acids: CASSYVGYREQFF. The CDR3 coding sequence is TGTGCCAGCAGTTACGTTGGCTACAGGGAGCAGTTCTTC.

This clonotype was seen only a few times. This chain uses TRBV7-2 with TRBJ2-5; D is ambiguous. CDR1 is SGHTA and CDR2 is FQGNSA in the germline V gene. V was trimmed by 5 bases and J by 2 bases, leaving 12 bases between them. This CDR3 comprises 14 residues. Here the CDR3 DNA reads TGTGCCAGCAGCCACCTTGAAAATCAAGAGACCCAGTACTTC. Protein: CASSHLENQETQYF.

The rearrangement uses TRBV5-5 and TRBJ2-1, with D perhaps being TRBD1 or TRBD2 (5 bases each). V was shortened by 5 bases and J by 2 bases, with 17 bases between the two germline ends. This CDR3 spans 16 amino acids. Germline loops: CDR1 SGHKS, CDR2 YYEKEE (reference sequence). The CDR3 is CASRPRDPETYNEQFF. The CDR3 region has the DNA TGTGCCAGCAGACCTAGGGACCCCGAGACCTACAATGAGCAGTTCTTC.

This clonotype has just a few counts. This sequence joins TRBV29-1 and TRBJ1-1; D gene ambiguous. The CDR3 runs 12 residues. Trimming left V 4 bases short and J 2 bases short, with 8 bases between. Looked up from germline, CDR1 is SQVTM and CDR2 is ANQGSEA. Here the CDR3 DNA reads TGCAGCGTTGTCCGGTCTAACACTGAAGCTTTCTTT. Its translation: CSVVRSNTEAFF. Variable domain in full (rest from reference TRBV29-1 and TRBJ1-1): SAVISQKPSRDICQRGTSLTIQCQVDSQVTMMFWYRQQPGQSLTLIATANQGSEATYESGFVIDKFPISRPNLTFSTLTVSNMSPEDSSIYLCSVVRSNTEAFFGQGTRLTVV.

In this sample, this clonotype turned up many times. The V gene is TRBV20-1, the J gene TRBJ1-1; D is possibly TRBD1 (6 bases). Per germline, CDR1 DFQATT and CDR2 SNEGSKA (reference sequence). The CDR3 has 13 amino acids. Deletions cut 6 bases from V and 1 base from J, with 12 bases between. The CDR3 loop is CSATRTANTEAFF. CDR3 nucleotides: TGCAGTGCAACAAGGACAGCGAACACTGAAGCTTTCTTT.

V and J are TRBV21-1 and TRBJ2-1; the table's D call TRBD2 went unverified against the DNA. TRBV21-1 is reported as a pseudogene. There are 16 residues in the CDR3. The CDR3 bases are TGTGCCAGCAGCCCTATAGCGGAAAGCTCCTACAATGAGCAGTTCTTC. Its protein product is CASSPIAESSYNEQFF.

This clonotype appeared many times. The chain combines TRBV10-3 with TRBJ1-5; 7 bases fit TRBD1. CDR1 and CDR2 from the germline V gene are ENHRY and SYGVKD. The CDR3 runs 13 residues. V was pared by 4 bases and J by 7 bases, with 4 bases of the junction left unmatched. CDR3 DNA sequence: TGTGCCATCAGTGCCGGGACAGTCCAGCCCCAGCATTTT. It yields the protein CAISAGTVQPQHF.

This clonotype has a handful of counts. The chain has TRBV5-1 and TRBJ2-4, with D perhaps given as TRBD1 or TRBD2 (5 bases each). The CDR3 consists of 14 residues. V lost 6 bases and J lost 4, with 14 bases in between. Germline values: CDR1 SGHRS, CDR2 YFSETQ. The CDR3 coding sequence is TGCGCCAGCACCCTAGGGACGGTGAAAAACATTCAGTACTTC. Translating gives CASTLGTVKNIQYF.

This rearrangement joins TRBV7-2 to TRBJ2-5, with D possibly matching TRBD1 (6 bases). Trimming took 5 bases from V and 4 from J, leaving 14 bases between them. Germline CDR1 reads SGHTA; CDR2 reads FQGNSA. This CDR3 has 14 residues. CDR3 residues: CASSTPGQRETQYF. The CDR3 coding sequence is TGTGCCAGCAGCACACCGGGACAAAGAGAGACCCAGTACTTC.